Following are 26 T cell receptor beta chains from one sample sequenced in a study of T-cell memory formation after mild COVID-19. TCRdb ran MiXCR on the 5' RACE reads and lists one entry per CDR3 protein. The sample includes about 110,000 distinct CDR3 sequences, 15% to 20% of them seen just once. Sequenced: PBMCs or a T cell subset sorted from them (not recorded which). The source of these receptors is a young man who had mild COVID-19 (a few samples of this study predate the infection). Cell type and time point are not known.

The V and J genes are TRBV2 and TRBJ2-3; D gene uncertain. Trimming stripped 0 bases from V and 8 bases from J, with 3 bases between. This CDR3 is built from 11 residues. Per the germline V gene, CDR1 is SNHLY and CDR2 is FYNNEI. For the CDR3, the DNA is TGTGCCAGCAGTGAAGCCTCTACGCAGTATTTT. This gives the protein CASSEASTQYF.

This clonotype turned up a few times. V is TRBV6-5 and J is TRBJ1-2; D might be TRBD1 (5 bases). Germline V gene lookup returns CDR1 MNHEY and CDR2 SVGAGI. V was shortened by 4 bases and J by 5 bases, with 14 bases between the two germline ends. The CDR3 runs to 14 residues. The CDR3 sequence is CASSLGGGPYGYTF. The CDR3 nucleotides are TGTGCCAGCAGTTTGGGGGGAGGGCCGTATGGCTACACCTTC.

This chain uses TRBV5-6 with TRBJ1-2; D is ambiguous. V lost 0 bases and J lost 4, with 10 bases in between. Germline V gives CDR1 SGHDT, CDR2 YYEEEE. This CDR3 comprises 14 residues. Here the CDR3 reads CASSLGAETYGYTF. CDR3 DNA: TGTGCCAGCAGCTTGGGTGCGGAAACCTATGGCTACACCTTC. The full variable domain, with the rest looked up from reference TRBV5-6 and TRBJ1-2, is DAGVTQSPTHLIKTRGQQVTLRCSPKSGHDTVSWYQQALGQGPQFIFQYYEEEERQRGNFPDRFSGHQFPNYSSELNVNALLLGDSALYLCASSLGAETYGYTFGSGTRLTVV.

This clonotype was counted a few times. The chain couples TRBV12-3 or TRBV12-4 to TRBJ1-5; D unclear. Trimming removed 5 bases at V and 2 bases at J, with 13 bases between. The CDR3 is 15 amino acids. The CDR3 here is CASSPGSLGNQPQHF. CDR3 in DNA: TGTGCCAGCAGTCCCGGGAGTTTGGGCAATCAGCCCCAGCATTTT.

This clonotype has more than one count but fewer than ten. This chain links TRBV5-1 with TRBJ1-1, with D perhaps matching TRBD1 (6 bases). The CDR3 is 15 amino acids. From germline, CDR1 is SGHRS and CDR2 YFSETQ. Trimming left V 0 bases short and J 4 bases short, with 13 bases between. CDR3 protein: CASSLVLGGATEAFF. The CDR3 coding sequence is TGCGCCAGCAGCTTGGTCTTGGGGGGGGCCACTGAAGCTTTCTTT.

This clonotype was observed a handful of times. The DNA of the CDR3 is TGTGCCAGCAGTGACCTTGCGGGAGAGACCCAGTACTTC. Translating gives CASSDLAGETQYF. V is TRBV6-2 or TRBV6-3 and J is TRBJ2-5; D might be TRBD2 (5 bases). The ends were cut back, 5 bases at V and 4 bases at J, with 11 bases in the middle. Looked up from germline, CDR1 is MNHEY and CDR2 is SVGEGT. The CDR3 contains 13 residues.

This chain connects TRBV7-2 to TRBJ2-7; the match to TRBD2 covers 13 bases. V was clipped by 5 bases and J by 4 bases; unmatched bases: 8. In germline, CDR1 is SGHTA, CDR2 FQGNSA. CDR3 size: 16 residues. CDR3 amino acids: CASSPRTSGGVYEQYF. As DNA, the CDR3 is TGTGCCAGCAGCCCCCGGACTAGCGGGGGAGTGTACGAGCAGTACTTC.

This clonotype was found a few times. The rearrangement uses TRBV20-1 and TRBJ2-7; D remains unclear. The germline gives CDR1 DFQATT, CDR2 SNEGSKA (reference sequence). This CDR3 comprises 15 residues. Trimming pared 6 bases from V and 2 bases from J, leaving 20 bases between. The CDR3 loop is CSARNTWEGAYEQYV. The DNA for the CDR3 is TGCAGTGCCAGAAATACGTGGGAAGGAGCCTACGAGCAGTACGTC.

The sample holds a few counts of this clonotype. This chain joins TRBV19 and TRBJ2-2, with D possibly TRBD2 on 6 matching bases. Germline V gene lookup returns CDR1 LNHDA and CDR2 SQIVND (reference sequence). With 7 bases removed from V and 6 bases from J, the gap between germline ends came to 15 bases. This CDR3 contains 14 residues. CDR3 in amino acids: CASTITREAGELFF. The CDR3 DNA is TGTGCCAGTACGATCACCAGGGAGGCCGGGGAGCTGTTTTTT.

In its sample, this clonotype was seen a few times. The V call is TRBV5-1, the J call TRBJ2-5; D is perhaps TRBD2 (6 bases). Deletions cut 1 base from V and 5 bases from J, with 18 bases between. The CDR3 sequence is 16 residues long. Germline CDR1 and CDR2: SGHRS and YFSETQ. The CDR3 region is CASSLQAGFSIETQYF. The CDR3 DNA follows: TGCGCCAGCAGCTTGCAGGCGGGGTTTTCCATTGAGACCCAGTACTTC.

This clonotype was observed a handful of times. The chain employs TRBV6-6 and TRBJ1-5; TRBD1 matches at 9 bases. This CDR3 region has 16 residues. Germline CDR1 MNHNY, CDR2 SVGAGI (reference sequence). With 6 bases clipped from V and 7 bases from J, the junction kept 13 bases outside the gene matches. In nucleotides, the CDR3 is TGTGCCAGCAGCCCGGGACAGGGAAGGATATGGCAGCCCCAGCATTTT. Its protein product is CASSPGQGRIWQPQHF.

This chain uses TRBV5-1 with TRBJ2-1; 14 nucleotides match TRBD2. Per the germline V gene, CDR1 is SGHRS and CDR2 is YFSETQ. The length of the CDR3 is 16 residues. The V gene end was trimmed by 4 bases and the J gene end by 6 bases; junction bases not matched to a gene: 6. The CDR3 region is CASSPTGTSGGNEQFF. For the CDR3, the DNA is TGCGCCAGCAGCCCTACCGGGACTAGCGGGGGCAATGAGCAGTTCTTC.

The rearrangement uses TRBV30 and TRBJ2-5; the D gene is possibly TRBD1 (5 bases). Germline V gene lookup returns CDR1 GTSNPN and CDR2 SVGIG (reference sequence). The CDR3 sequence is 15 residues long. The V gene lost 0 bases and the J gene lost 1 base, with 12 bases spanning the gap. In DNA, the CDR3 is TGTGCCTGGAGTGTAAGGGGCCCGGCCCAAGAGACCCAGTACTTC. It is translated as CAWSVRGPAQETQYF.

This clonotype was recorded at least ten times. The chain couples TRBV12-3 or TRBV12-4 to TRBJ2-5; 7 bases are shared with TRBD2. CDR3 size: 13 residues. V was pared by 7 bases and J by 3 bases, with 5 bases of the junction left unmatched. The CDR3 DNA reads TGTGCCAGCAATGCGGGAGCTAAAGAGACCCAGTACTTC. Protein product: CASNAGAKETQYF.

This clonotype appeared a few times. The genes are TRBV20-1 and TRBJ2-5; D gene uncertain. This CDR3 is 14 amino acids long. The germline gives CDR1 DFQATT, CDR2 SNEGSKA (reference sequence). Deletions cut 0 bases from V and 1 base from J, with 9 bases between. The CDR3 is CSARDLTTQETQYF. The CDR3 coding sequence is TGCAGTGCTAGAGATCTCACTACCCAAGAGACCCAGTACTTC.

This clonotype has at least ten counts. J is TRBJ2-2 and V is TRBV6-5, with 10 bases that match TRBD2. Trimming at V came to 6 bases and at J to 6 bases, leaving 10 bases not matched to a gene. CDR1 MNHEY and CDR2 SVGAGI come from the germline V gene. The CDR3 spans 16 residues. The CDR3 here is CASSRPSGGLSGELFF. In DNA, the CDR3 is TGTGCCAGCAGCCGACCTAGCGGGGGTCTCTCCGGGGAGCTGTTTTTT.

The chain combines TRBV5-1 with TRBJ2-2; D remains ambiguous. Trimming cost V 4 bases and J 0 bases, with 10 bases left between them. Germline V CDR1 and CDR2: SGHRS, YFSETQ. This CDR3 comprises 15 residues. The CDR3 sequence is CASSLSVPNTGELFF. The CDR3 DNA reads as TGCGCCAGCAGCCTAAGCGTACCGAACACCGGGGAGCTGTTTTTT.

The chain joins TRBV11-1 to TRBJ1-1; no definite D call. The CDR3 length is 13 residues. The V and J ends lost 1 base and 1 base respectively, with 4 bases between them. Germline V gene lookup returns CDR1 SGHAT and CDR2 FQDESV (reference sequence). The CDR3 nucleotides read TGTGCCAGCAGCTTAGGGGCGAACACTGAAGCTTTCTTT. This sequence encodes CASSLGANTEAFF.

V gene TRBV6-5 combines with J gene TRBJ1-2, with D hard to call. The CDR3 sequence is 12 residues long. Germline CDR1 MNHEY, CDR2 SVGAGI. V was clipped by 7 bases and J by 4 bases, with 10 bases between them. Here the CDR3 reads CASKQRGYGYTF. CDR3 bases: TGTGCCAGCAAGCAGAGAGGCTATGGCTACACCTTC.

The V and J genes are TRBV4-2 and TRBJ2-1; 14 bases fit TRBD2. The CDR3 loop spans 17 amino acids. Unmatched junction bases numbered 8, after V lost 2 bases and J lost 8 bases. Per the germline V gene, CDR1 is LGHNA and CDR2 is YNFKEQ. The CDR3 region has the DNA TGTGCCAGCAGCCAACTCCAGACTAGCGGGGGGGCATATGAGCAGTTCTTC. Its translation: CASSQLQTSGGAYEQFF.

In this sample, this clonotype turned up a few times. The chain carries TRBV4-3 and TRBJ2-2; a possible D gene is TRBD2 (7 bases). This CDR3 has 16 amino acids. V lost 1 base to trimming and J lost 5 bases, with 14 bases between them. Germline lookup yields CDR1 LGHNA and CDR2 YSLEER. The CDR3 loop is CASSQVGGRRTGELFF. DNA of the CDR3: TGCGCCAGCAGCCAAGTCGGGGGGCGTCGTACCGGGGAGCTGTTTTTT.

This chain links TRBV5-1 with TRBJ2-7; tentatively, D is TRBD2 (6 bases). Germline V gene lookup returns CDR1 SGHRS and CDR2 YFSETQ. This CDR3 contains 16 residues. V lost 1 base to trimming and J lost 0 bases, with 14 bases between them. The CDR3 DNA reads TGCGCCAGCAGCTTGAGGCGTAGCGGTAGCTCCTACGAGCAGTACTTC. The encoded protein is CASSLRRSGSSYEQYF.

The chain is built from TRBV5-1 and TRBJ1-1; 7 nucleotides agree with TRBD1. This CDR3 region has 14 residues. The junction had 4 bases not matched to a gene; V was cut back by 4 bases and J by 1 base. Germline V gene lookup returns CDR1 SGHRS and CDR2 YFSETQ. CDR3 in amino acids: CASSIQGSNTEAFF. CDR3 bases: TGCGCCAGCAGCATACAGGGGTCGAACACTGAAGCTTTCTTT.

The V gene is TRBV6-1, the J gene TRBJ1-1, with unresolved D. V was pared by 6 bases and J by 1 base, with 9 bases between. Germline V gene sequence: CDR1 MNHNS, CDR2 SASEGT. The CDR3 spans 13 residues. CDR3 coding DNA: TGTGCCAGCAGGCGGGTCGAGAACACTGAAGCTTTCTTT. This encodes CASRRVENTEAFF.

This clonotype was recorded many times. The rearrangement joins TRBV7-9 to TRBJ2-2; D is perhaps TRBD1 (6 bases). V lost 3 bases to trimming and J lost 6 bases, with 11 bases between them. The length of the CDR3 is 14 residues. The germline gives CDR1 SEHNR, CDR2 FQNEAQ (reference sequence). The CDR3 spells CASSLRGSSGELFF. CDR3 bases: TGTGCCAGCAGCTTGAGGGGGTCGTCCGGGGAGCTGTTTTTT.

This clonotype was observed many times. The CDR3 nucleotides are TGTGCCAGCAGCTTAGGGGGGACTAGCGGTAACAATGAGCAGTTCTTC. Its protein product is CASSLGGTSGNNEQFF. The V call is TRBV7-2, the J call TRBJ2-1; 11 positions match TRBD2. The CDR3 sequence is 16 residues long. The germline gives CDR1 SGHTA, CDR2 FQGNSA. J lost 5 bases, V lost 1 base, and 4 bases had no gene match.